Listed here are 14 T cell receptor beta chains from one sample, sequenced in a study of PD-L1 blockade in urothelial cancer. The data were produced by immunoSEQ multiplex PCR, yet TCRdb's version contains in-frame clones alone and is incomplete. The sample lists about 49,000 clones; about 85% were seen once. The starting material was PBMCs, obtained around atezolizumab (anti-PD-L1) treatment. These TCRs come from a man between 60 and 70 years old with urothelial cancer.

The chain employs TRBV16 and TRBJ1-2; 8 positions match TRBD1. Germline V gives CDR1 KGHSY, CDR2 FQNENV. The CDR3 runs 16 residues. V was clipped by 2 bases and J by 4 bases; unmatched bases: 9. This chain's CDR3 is CASSQRDQGAIYGYTF. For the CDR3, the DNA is TGTGCCAGCAGCCAAAGAGACCAGGGGGCGATCTATGGCTACACCTTC.

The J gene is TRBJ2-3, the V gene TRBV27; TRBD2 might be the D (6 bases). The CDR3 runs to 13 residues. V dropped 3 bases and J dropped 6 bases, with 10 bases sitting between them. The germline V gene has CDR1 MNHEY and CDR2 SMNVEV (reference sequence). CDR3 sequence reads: CASSFSGWDTQYF. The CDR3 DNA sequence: TGTGCCAGCAGTTTCAGCGGGTGGGATACGCAGTATTTT.

In nucleotides, the CDR3 is TGTGCCAGAAGCTTGGGGCAGGGGTCGATTGCTAATGAAAAACTGTTTTTT. It is translated as CARSLGQGSIANEKLFF. The chain links TRBV5-3 to TRBJ1-4, with D maybe TRBD1 (6 bases). TRBV5-3 qualifies as an ORF whose function is uncertain. The ends were cut back, 0 bases at V and 3 bases at J, with 15 bases in the middle. This CDR3 has 17 residues.

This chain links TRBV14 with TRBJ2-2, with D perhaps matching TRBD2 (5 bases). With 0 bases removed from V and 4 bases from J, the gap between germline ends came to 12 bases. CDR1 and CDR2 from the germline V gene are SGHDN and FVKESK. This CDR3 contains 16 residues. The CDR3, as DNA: TGTGCCAGCAGCCAAGATCGAGGGCTGGGCACCGGGGAGCTGTTTTTT. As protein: CASSQDRGLGTGELFF. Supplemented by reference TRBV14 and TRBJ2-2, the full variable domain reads EAGVTQFPSHSVIEKGQTVTLRCDPISGHDNLYWYRRVMGKEIKFLLHFVKESKQDESGMPNNRFLAERTGGTYSTLKVQPAELEDSGVYFCASSQDRGLGTGELFFGEGSRLTVL.

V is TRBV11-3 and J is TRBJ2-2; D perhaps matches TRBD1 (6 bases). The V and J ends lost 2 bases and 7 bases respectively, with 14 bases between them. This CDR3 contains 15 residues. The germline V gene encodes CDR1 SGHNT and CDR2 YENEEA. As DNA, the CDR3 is TGTGCCAGCAGCTTAAAGGACAGCCGCGTCGGGGAGCTGTTTTTT. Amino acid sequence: CASSLKDSRVGELFF. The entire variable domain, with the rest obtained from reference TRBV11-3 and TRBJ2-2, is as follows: EAGVVQSPRYKIIEKKQPVAFWCNPISGHNTLYWYLQNLGQGPELLIRYENEEAVDDSQLPKDRFSAERLKGVDSTLKIQPAELGDSAVYLCASSLKDSRVGELFFGEGSRLTVL.

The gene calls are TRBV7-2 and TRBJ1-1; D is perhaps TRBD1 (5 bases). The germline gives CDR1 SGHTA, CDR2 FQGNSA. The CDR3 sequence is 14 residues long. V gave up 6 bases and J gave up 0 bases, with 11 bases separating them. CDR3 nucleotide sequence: TGTGCCAGCAGTGGGGCATTGGTGAACACTGAAGCTTTCTTT. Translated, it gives CASSGALVNTEAFF. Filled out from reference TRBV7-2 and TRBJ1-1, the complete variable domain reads GAGVSQSPSNKVTEKGKDVELRCDPISGHTALYWYRQSLGQGLEFLIYFQGNSAPDKSGLPSDRFSAERTGGSVSTLTIQRTQQEDSAVYLCASSGALVNTEAFFGQGTRLTVV.

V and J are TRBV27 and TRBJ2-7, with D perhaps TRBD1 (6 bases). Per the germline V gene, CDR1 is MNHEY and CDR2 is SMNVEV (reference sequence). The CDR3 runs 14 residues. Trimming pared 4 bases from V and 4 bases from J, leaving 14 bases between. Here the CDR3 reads CASSSRGPIYEQYF. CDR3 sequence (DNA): TGTGCCAGCAGTTCCAGGGGCCCGATATACGAGCAGTACTTC.

The CDR3 region has the DNA TGTGCCACCGAAGCGGACAGGGGGGGTGAGCAGTACTTC. Encoded protein: CATEADRGGEQYF. The chain joins TRBV15 to TRBJ2-7; 10 bases agree with TRBD1. After removal of 8 bases from V and 7 bases from J, the junction contained 8 bases not matched to a gene. Germline CDR1 reads LNHNV; CDR2 reads YYDKDF (reference sequence). The CDR3 length is 13 residues.

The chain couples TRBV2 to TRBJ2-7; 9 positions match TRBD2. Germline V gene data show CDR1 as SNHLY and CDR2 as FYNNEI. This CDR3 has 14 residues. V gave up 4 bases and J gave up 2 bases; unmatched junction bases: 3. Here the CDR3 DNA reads TGTGCCAGCAGTGTGGCGGGGGGGCCCTACGAGCAGTACTTC. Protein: CASSVAGGPYEQYF.

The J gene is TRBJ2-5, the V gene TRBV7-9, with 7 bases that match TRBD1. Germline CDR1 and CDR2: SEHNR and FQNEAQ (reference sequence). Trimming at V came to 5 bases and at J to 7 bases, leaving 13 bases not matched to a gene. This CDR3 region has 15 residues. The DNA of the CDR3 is TGTGCCAGCAGCGAGACCGGGACAGCGGACGGGACCCAGTACTTC. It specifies CASSETGTADGTQYF.

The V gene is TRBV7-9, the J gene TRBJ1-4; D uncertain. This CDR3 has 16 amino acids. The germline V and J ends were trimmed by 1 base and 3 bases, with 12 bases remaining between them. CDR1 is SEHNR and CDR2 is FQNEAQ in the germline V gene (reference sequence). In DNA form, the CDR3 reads TGTGCCAGCAGCTTAGACAGCCCGCAGGCTAATGAAAAACTGTTTTTT. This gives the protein CASSLDSPQANEKLFF.

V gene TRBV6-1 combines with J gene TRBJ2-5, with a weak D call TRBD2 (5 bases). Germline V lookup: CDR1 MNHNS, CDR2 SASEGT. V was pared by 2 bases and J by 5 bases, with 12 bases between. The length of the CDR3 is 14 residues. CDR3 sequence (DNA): TGTGCCAGCAGTGAACAGCCGGGGTGGGAGACCCAGTACTTC. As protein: CASSEQPGWETQYF.

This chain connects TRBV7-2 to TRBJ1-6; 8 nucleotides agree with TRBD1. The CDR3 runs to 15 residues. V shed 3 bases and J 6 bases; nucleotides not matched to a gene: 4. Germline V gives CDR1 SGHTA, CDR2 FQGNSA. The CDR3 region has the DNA TGTGCCAGCAGCTTGGGACAGGCGGGTAATTCACCCCTCCACTTT. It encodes CASSLGQAGNSPLHF.

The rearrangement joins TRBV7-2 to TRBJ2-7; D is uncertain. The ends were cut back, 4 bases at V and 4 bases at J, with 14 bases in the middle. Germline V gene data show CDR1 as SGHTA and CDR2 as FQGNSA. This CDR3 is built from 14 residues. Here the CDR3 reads CASSSTGLRYEQYF. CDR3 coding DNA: TGTGCCAGCAGCTCGACCGGCCTGCGGTACGAGCAGTACTTC.